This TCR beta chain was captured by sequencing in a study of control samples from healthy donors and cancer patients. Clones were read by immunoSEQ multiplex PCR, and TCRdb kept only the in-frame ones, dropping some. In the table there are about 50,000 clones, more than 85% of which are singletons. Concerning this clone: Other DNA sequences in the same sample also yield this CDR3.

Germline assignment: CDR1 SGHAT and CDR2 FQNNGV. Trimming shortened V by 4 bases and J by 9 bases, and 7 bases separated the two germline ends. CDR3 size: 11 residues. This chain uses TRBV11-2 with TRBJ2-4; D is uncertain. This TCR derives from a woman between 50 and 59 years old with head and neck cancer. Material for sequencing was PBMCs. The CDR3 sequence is CASSYSGIQYF. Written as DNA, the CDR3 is TGTGCCAGCAGCTACAGTGGCATTCAGTACTTC.